This T cell receptor (beta chain) was sequenced in a study of blood T cell repertoires in COVID-19. A Seattle source enrolled patients during active infection and followed them longitudinally. The trim removed 4 bases at V and 2 bases at J, leaving 4 bases unmatched. This CDR3 contains 14 residues. Germline V gives CDR1 SGHKS, CDR2 YYEKEE (reference sequence). Original processing methods: Cell counts per sample came from amplifying reference gene primers. Repertoires were generated with immunoSEQ multiplex PCR, while TCRdb's copy carries only in-frame clones and drops some. D and trimming come from the DNA, and the V and J calls and clone size come from that table. The repertoire holds around 100,000 clones, with around 90% as singletons.

This chain links TRBV5-5 with TRBJ2-7, with 9 bases aligning to TRBD1. The sequence was collected from a man aged 60 to 69 with COVID-19, enrolled during active disease. Sample: peripheral blood. The CDR3 sequence is CASSPGQGPYEQYF. The CDR3 DNA reads as TGTGCCAGCAGCCCCGGACAGGGGCCCTACGAGCAGTACTTC.